Sequencing of this T cell receptor (beta chain) was carried out in a study of CD8+ T cells in alopecia areata (dated by TCRdb to 2016 to 2018). Regarding the research as a whole: The treated patients, all with moderate-to-severe alopecia areata, were enrolled in an open-label pilot trial of oral tofacitinib given at 5 to 10 mg twice daily. Patients stayed on tofacitinib for 6 to 18 months and then had 6 months of follow-up off drug so that delayed response and recurrence could be assessed. To study T cell clonal expansion in alopecia areata, the researchers applied high-throughput TCRbeta sequencing to both the C3H/HeJ mouse model and human patients. Human TCRbeta sequencing covered scalp tissue and sorted CD4+ and CD8+ peripheral blood T cells from patchy and totalis/universalis alopecia areata patients and healthy controls. Biopsies were taken from tofacitinib-treated patients at baseline and again at 4 and 24 weeks into treatment, and several of those patients also had a later scalp biopsy. Scalp clonality was compared across normal scalp (n=4), patchy alopecia areata scalp (n=8), and alopecia totalis/universalis scalp (n=8). RNA came from the PAXgene miRNA kit for fixed scalp, the miRNeasy kit for PBMCs, and the RNeasy kit for mouse skin. TCRbeta CDR3 regions were amplified by immunoSEQ multiplex PCR using 35 Vbeta forward and 13 Jbeta reverse primers.

The library was built by means of the immunoSEQ multiplex PCR assay. RNA was extracted from all samples and reverse transcribed into cDNA as template for TCR sequencing. SuperScript III was used for first-strand cDNA synthesis, primed with a 2:1 mix of oligo-dT and random hexamers. Amplification bias was assessed with a synthetic immune receptor repertoire, and residual bias was removed computationally. For the original study's pipeline: Raw reads were preprocessed to remove errors, and CDR3 was defined according to IMGT conventions as the region from the conserved cysteine to phenylalanine. Clonality was computed as 1 minus the Shannon entropy, with the entropy normalized by log2 of the number of productive unique TCRs. Scalp TCRbeta sequences were cross-referenced with sorted blood CD4 and CD8 repertoires so that the CD4 or CD8 identity of scalp clones could be inferred. This immuneACCESS table, as held by TCRdb, lists in-frame sequences with V and J called but not all clones. Of the missing ones, under half trace to an unresolved V gene in checked studies; the others have no known cause. The D gene and trimming were derived from the DNA, and the V and J assignments and clone size from that table. This sample gives over 85,000 clones in total; less than 50% of them show up just once. 0.75% to 0.8% of the sample is in the top ten clones.

V has 6 bases trimmed and J has 3 bases trimmed; junction bases matching no gene number 7. The CDR3 starts with the cysteine, ends with the phenylalanine, and has 14 residues. Only the CDR3 portion is preserved as DNA: 42 bases, with reading frame beginning at the first base. CDR1 and CDR2 are read off the germline V gene as SGHRS and YFSETQ. This clone appeared a few times. Its binding antigen is unknown. One base away there is no much larger clone; base qualities are not given. Study-wide findings and limitations: Shared TCR sequences between patients were less evident than in mice, which may be partly attributable to HLA diversity in the patient population. Unlike mouse skin, where gammadelta T cells dominate, normal human skin contains resident alphabeta T cells that get sequenced too, which complicates analysis of the scalp TCR repertoire. Compared with normal scalp, lesional scalp, particularly in alopecia totalis/universalis, had higher clonality and more expanded CD8+ clones, which suggests antigenic drive.

Lesional scalp punch biopsies and peripheral blood were obtained from alopecia areata patients. PBMCs were separated by density centrifugation and stained for CD3, CD4 and CD8, after which CD4+ and CD8+ T cells were sorted on a FACSAria. The TCR was taken from a human donor with alopecia areata. The chain joins TRBV5-1 to TRBJ2-5; the junction holds 8 bases that match TRBD1. The sample comprised CD4+ T cells sorted from blood. The sequenced DNA is TGCGCCAGCAACAACAGGGGGTCCGAAGAGACCCAGTACTTC. It translates to CASNNRGSEETQYF.